This TCR beta chain derives from a study of blood T cell repertoires in COVID-19. As originally analysed: Estimates of nucleated cell counts were drawn from the amplification of reference gene primers. This table comes from immunoSEQ multiplex PCR, and its TCRdb copy is limited to in-frame clones, with some not included. V, J and clone size are taken as reported in that table, and D and trimming were inferred from the DNA itself. Of under 95,000 clones in the sample, approximately 93% were seen once. The V and J ends lost 3 bases and 2 bases respectively, with 10 bases between them. Germline CDR1 reads SGHAT; CDR2 reads FQNNGV. There are 14 residues in the CDR3.

The chain combines TRBV11-2 with TRBJ2-5, with D unclear. The sample consisted of peripheral blood. The TCR was taken from a man over 45 with COVID-19, enrolled during active disease. For the CDR3, the DNA is TGTGCCAGCAGCTTTGTAACAGTTCAAGAGACCCAGTACTTC. It specifies CASSFVTVQETQYF.